Each of the 30 T cell receptor beta chains below was sequenced from the same sample in a study of blood T cell repertoires in COVID-19. TCRdb's copy holds only in-frame clones and misses some; the assay was immunoSEQ multiplex PCR. The repertoire includes fewer than 450,000 clones, roughly 91% of them detected once, and 0.6% sits in the top ten. Sequenced input: PBMCs or T cells enriched from blood (not recorded which). These receptor sequences come from a young man who had recovered from COVID-19.

The chain carries TRBV19 and TRBJ2-2, with 10 bases that match TRBD2. The J segment lost 8 bases and the V segment lost 6 bases, leaving 9 bases of the junction unmatched. The CDR3 spans 15 residues. In germline, CDR1 is LNHDA, CDR2 SQIVND (reference sequence). This CDR3 reads CASSNLAGARGELFF. The CDR3 DNA sequence: TGTGCCAGTAGCAATCTAGCGGGGGCCCGAGGGGAGCTGTTTTTT.

The rearrangement links TRBV27 to TRBJ1-2, with D possibly being TRBD1 (6 bases). Trimming pared 3 bases from V and 2 bases from J, leaving 13 bases between. The length of the CDR3 is 15 residues. CDR1 and CDR2 from the germline V gene are MNHEY and SMNVEV (reference sequence). The CDR3 reads CASSFAPGGNYGYTF. In DNA, the CDR3 is TGTGCCAGCAGTTTCGCCCCGGGGGGCAACTATGGCTACACCTTC.

The chain uses TRBV5-4 and TRBJ2-1; a weak D match, TRBD1 (6 bases). In germline, CDR1 is SGHNT, CDR2 YYREEE (reference sequence). The CDR3 spans 14 residues. V was shortened by 3 bases and J by 6 bases, with 13 bases between the two germline ends. The CDR3, as DNA: TGTGCCAGCAGCTCAGACACAGGGTTCAATGAGCAGTTCTTC. Amino acid sequence: CASSSDTGFNEQFF.

The CDR3: CASSQVVRDNSPLHF. Here the CDR3 DNA reads TGCGCCAGCAGCCAAGTGGTCCGGGATAATTCACCCCTCCACTTT. This chain links TRBV4-1 with TRBJ1-6; D is uncertain. The CDR3 contains 15 residues. Trimming stripped 1 base from V and 5 bases from J, with 9 bases between. Per the germline V gene, CDR1 is MGHRA and CDR2 is YSYEKL.

This clone was recorded once. The V call is TRBV20-1, the J call TRBJ2-3; D unclear. The CDR3 is 11 residues long. The V end lost 3 bases, the J end lost 5 bases, and 6 bases lay between the germline ends. CDR1 DFQATT and CDR2 SNEGSKA come from the germline V gene (reference sequence). The CDR3 region has the DNA TGCAGTGCTAGCCCGTTAGATACGCAGTATTTT. This codes for CSASPLDTQYF.

The CDR3 DNA reads as TGTGCCAGCAGCTTGCGGGAGTGGGAGACCCAGTACTTC. Its translation is CASSLREWETQYF. V and J are TRBV5-6 and TRBJ2-5, with a weak D call TRBD2 (6 bases). CDR1 SGHDT and CDR2 YYEEEE come from the germline V gene. Trimming took 1 base from V and 5 from J, leaving 9 bases between them. The CDR3 covers 13 residues.

The chain joins TRBV7-3 to TRBJ2-7, with D possibly being TRBD2 (5 bases). Trimming removed 5 bases from V and 0 bases from J, with 11 bases in between. The CDR3 is made up of 14 amino acids. The germline gives CDR1 SGHTA, CDR2 FQGTGA. The CDR3 nucleotides are TGTGCCAGCAGCCGGACTGGAAGCTCCTACGAGCAGTACTTC. Protein: CASSRTGSSYEQYF. Variable domain in full (rest from reference TRBV7-3 and TRBJ2-7): GAGVSQTPSNKVTEKGKYVELRCDPISGHTALYWYRQSLGQGPEFLIYFQGTGAADDSGLPNDRFFAVRPEGSVSTLKIQRTERGDSAVYLCASSRTGSSYEQYFGPGTRLTVT.

The V gene is TRBV28, the J gene TRBJ1-6; the match to TRBD1 covers 7 bases. This CDR3 has 16 amino acids. The junction had 7 bases not matched to a gene; V was cut back by 6 bases and J by 2 bases. CDR1 and CDR2 from the germline V gene are MDHEN and SYDVKM. CDR3 in amino acids: CASRAGGTPYNSPLHF. The CDR3 DNA reads TGTGCCAGCAGAGCAGGGGGAACACCCTATAATTCACCCCTCCACTTT.

This chain links TRBV9 with TRBJ2-3; perhaps TRBD1 as D (6 bases). This CDR3 is built from 15 residues. V lost 0 bases and J lost 2, with 10 bases in between. The germline V gene has CDR1 SGDLS and CDR2 YYNGEE. CDR3 bases: TGTGCCAGCAGCGTAGGTCACAGGGACACAGATACGCAGTATTTT. It is translated as CASSVGHRDTDTQYF.

The chain has TRBV27 and TRBJ2-1, with TRBD2 matching 13 bases. With V trimmed by 5 bases and J by 15 bases, 7 bases remained unmatched. The germline CDR1 and CDR2 sequences are MNHEY and SMNVEV (reference sequence). This CDR3 is built from 13 residues. CDR3: CASSPPGLAGWFF. The CDR3 region has the DNA TGTGCCAGCAGTCCCCCGGGACTAGCGGGGTGGTTCTTC.

The genes are TRBV19 and TRBJ2-3, with D hard to call. V was cut by 3 bases and J by 4 bases, with 11 bases left in between. There are 14 residues in the CDR3. CDR1 and CDR2 from the germline V gene are LNHDA and SQIVND (reference sequence). In nucleotides, the CDR3 is TGTGCCAGTAGTATCGGCGGCGGCGCAGATACGCAGTATTTT. As protein: CASSIGGGADTQYF.

This chain uses TRBV7-3 with TRBJ1-6, with no clear D. V shed 7 bases and J shed 4 bases, with 20 bases lying between them. Looked up from germline, CDR1 is SGHTA and CDR2 is FQGTGA. The CDR3 has 17 residues. CDR3 nucleotide sequence: TGTGCCAGCAATCTTATCAGGCGGCGGGTTTATAATTCACCCCTCCACTTT. This translates into CASNLIRRRVYNSPLHF.

The V call is TRBV5-6, the J call TRBJ1-2, with D perhaps TRBD1 (6 bases). Trimming took off 4 bases at V and 3 bases at J, with 16 bases between the two ends. From germline, CDR1 is SGHDT and CDR2 YYEEEE. This CDR3 has 15 residues. The CDR3 loop reads CASSEGPTGYYGYTF. The CDR3 region has the DNA TGTGCCAGCAGCGAAGGACCAACAGGGTACTATGGCTACACCTTC.

The chain links TRBV7-8 to TRBJ1-6; D gene unclear. Germline V lookup: CDR1 SGHVS, CDR2 FQNEAQ. Trimming left V 5 bases short and J 15 bases short, with 14 bases between. The CDR3 totals 12 residues. This CDR3 reads CASSLPRAGLHF. The DNA of the CDR3 is TGTGCCAGCAGCCTCCCGAGGGCGGGCCTCCACTTT.

V usage is TRBV10-3 and J usage is TRBJ1-1, with a weak D call TRBD1 (6 bases). The length of the CDR3 is 16 residues. Trimming took off 0 bases at V and 6 bases at J, with 17 bases between the two ends. CDR1 and CDR2 from the germline V gene are ENHRY and SYGVKD. CDR3 bases: TGTGCCATCAGTGAGTCGAGGGGTTCGGGGGGCGCTGAAGCTTTCTTT. It encodes CAISESRGSGGAEAFF.

V and J are TRBV27 and TRBJ2-7, with TRBD2 matching 14 bases. The ends lost 0 bases at V and 4 bases at J; junction bases unmatched: 2. Germline CDR1 reads MNHEY; CDR2 reads SMNVEV (reference sequence). The CDR3 is 16 residues long. The CDR3 coding sequence is TGTGCCAGCAGTTTATCGGGACTAGCGGGAGTATACGAGCAGTACTTC. It is translated as CASSLSGLAGVYEQYF.

The chain couples TRBV29-1 to TRBJ1-1; possibly TRBD1 for D (5 bases). V lost 7 bases and J 0 bases, leaving 15 bases between the germline ends. Germline V gives CDR1 SQVTM, CDR2 ANQGSEA. This CDR3 is 14 amino acids long. CDR3 sequence reads: CSGYMGLMNTEAFF. The CDR3 coding sequence is TGCAGCGGCTATATGGGACTCATGAACACTGAAGCTTTCTTT.

This chain uses TRBV6-5 with TRBJ2-1, with a tentative D call TRBD2 (5 bases). The CDR3 sequence is 12 residues long. In germline, CDR1 is MNHEY, CDR2 SVGAGI. The ends were cut back, 7 bases at V and 8 bases at J, with 12 bases in the middle. This CDR3 reads CASIVGSHEQFF. The DNA for the CDR3 is TGTGCCAGCATTGTGGGGAGTCATGAGCAGTTCTTC.

The chain recombines TRBV5-4 with TRBJ1-1; 7 nucleotides line up with TRBD1. J was trimmed by 4 bases and V by 5 bases; bases with no gene match: 2. There are 12 residues in the CDR3. Looked up from germline, CDR1 is SGHNT and CDR2 is YYREEE (reference sequence). The CDR3 nucleotides read TGTGCCAGCAGTTGGGACAGCACTGAAGCTTTCTTT. Its protein is CASSWDSTEAFF.

This rearrangement joins TRBV30 to TRBJ1-4; the D gene is possibly TRBD1 (5 bases). The CDR3 is 13 residues long. V was shortened by 2 bases and J by 10 bases, with 14 bases between the two germline ends. The germline CDR1 and CDR2 sequences are GTSNPN and SVGIG (reference sequence). The CDR3 DNA is TGTGCCTGGAGTACAGGCAACCCCGGAAAACTGTTTTTT. Its translation: CAWSTGNPGKLFF.

The chain has TRBV11-2 and TRBJ1-1; TRBD1 matches at 10 bases. The CDR3 consists of 17 residues. J lost 5 bases, V lost 5 bases, and 14 bases had no gene match. The germline gives CDR1 SGHAT, CDR2 FQNNGV. In DNA, the CDR3 is TGTGCCAGCAGCCCAGAGGGACAGGGGACCCGAGGGACTGAAGCTTTCTTT. Translating it yields CASSPEGQGTRGTEAFF. The whole variable domain, remainder taken from reference TRBV11-2 and TRBJ1-1, is EAGVAQSPRYKIIEKRQSVAFWCNPISGHATLYWYQQILGQGPKLLIQFQNNGVVDDSQLPKDRFSAERLKGVDSTLKIQPAKLEDSAVYLCASSPEGQGTRGTEAFFGQGTRLTVV.

V is TRBV6-5 and J is TRBJ1-6, with D possibly being TRBD1 (5 bases). Trimming stripped 2 bases from V and 7 bases from J, with 12 bases between. Germline V CDR1 and CDR2: MNHEY, SVGAGI. The CDR3 sequence is 15 residues long. The CDR3 region has the DNA TGTGCCAGCAGTTACGGGGCGGGGAAGAATTCACCCCTCCACTTT. Translated, it gives CASSYGAGKNSPLHF.

This sequence joins TRBV28 and TRBJ2-7, with D perhaps TRBD2 (6 bases). Germline V gives CDR1 MDHEN, CDR2 SYDVKM. The CDR3 length is 16 residues. Trimming stripped 7 bases from V and 0 bases from J, with 19 bases between. CDR3 amino acids: CASISASVWGSYEQYF. In nucleotides, the CDR3 is TGTGCCAGCATCTCCGCTAGCGTATGGGGCTCCTACGAGCAGTACTTC. Using reference TRBV28 and TRBJ2-7 for the parts outside the CDR3, the full variable domain is DVKVTQSSRYLVKRTGEKVFLECVQDMDHENMFWYRQDPGLGLRLIYFSYDVKMKEKGDIPEGYSVSREKKERFSLILESASTNQTSMYLCASISASVWGSYEQYFGPGTRLTVT.

The rearrangement links TRBV9 to TRBJ1-2, with D possibly TRBD1 on 6 matching bases. V shed 3 bases and J shed 7 bases, with 19 bases lying between them. The CDR3 extends over 15 amino acids. Germline CDR1 SGDLS, CDR2 YYNGEE. The CDR3 reads CASSETPGTPAGYTF. Written as DNA, the CDR3 is TGTGCCAGCAGCGAAACCCCCGGGACACCGGCTGGCTACACCTTC.

The chain is built from TRBV5-1 and TRBJ2-5, with D perhaps TRBD2 (7 bases). The germline V and J ends were trimmed by 4 bases and 5 bases, with 15 bases remaining between them. The germline CDR1 and CDR2 sequences are SGHRS and YFSETQ. This CDR3 has 14 amino acids. CDR3 residues: CASSAPGGRETQYF. The CDR3 DNA is TGCGCCAGCAGCGCCCCGGGGGGCCGGGAGACCCAGTACTTC.

The J gene is TRBJ1-4, the V gene TRBV5-4, with D perhaps TRBD1 (5 bases). CDR1 and CDR2 from the germline V gene are SGHNT and YYREEE (reference sequence). V lost 4 bases, J lost 8 bases, and 15 bases lay in between. CDR3 length equals 14 residues. The CDR3 DNA reads as TGTGCCAGCAGCCCCACCAGGGCCGGGGAAAAACTGTTTTTT. The encoded protein is CASSPTRAGEKLFF.

The chain links TRBV18 to TRBJ1-3; D perhaps matches TRBD1 (5 bases). V lost 3 bases, J lost 0 bases, and 9 bases lay in between. Looked up from germline, CDR1 is KGHSH and CDR2 is LQKENI. The CDR3 contains 15 residues. As DNA, the CDR3 is TGTGCCAGCTCACCGACAGCCGGCTCTGGAAACACCATATATTTT. It specifies CASSPTAGSGNTIYF.

Details on this clone: In the same sample, other DNA sequences code for this CDR3. The chain couples TRBV5-4 to TRBJ1-5; D not resolved. Germline assignment: CDR1 SGHNT and CDR2 YYREEE (reference sequence). The CDR3 totals 15 residues. V gave up 2 bases and J gave up 0 bases, with 9 bases separating them. CDR3 residues: CASSLDGDSNQPQHF. In nucleotides, the CDR3 is TGTGCCAGCAGCTTAGACGGGGATAGCAATCAGCCCCAGCATTTT.

This chain connects TRBV12-3 or TRBV12-4 to TRBJ2-3; D is possibly TRBD2 (5 bases). V was trimmed by 4 bases and J by 12 bases, leaving 17 bases between them. The CDR3 is 13 amino acids. The CDR3 loop is CASSSTPGVDQYF. DNA of the CDR3: TGTGCCAGCAGTTCAACTCCCGGGGTAGATCAGTATTTT.

This chain links TRBV12-3 or TRBV12-4 with TRBJ1-2; D gene ambiguous. The CDR3 length is 13 residues. Trimming removed 1 base from V and 1 base from J, with 4 bases in between. In nucleotides, the CDR3 is TGTGCCAGCAGTTTAGGCAGTAACTATGGCTACACCTTC. It is translated as CASSLGSNYGYTF.